The entry that follows covers one T cell receptor (beta chain) sequence. Generated by immunoSEQ multiplex PCR, the TCRdb table keeps only in-frame clones and is missing some. In the table there are around 340,000 clones, over 90% of which are singletons. This CDR3 spans 11 amino acids. Germline V gene data show CDR1 as DFQATT and CDR2 as SNEGSKA (reference sequence). Trimming stripped 5 bases from V and 2 bases from J, with 7 bases between. The data were taken from a study of brain T cells in children with intractable seizures. Time point specified: blood from clinic visit 5 months post-surgery; TSC patient then seizure free.

The sample here was peripheral blood, taken around 5 months after surgery. This chain uses TRBV20-1 with TRBJ2-7; the D is unclear. The TCR comes from a boy under three years old with tuberous sclerosis and intractable seizures. CDR3 loop: CSAGRTYEQYF. The CDR3 coding sequence is TGCAGTGCTGGTCGGACCTACGAGCAGTACTTC.